This TCR beta chain is drawn from a study of cytomegalovirus exposure and HLA in healthy donors (dated by TCRdb to about 2017). As for the study more broadly: An earlier analysis of around 600 of the donors reported 250 to 300 Gb of sequence data and 100 million to 130 million unique TCR beta sequences from about 200 million T cells. About 280 gigabases of sequencing data and approximately 85 million unique TCR sequences were included in an early release covering 550 to 650 HLA-typed donors. Of the roughly 400 genotyped donors, over 70% fell in the genetic ancestry cluster associated with self-reported Caucasian donors. The study was designed to test whether signatures of past pathogen exposure could be identified by cataloging public T cell receptors. The T cell repertoires of several hundred subjects were profiled by immunosequencing and related to cytomegalovirus serostatus. Besides the first cohort of approximately 670 subjects, a separate validation cohort made up of 120 different subjects was used. To predict cytomegalovirus infection status, the study combined high-throughput TCR immunosequencing, statistical association of individual TCRs with disease status, and machine learning. To study patterns of TCR occurrence, a later analysis re-analyzed previously published TCR beta repertoires from just over 650 donors and added high-resolution HLA genotyping. Rather than using new phenotypic data, the later analysis identified candidate immune exposures from TCR beta sequences and from how often those sequences occurred across donors. An earlier analysis of 587 of the donors used high-throughput TCR beta sequencing to judge whether each TCR beta V gene segment behaved as functional or pseudogenic. Alongside the repertoire data, information on donor age, sex, ethnicity and CMV serostatus was compiled. Genome-wide SNP genotypes for about three fifths of the roughly 670 donors were used in a later genetic analysis, which treated that subset as a discovery cohort. All discovery cohort repertoires had been generated using a single sequencing platform. Class I and class II HLA loci were covered by the typing at four-digit resolution. Typing coverage differed by locus: A, B, C, DRB1 and DQB1 were typed in roughly 620-630 donors, DQA1 in 500 to 550, DPA1 in 600 to 610, and DPB1 in 400 to 480. Because of strong linkage in the cohort, roughly five DR-DQ haplotypes were treated as single units for association and clustering. Across roughly 420 genotyped donors of the cohort, an average of about 240,000 unique TCR beta nucleotide sequences per donor were sequenced, and 15% to 20% of those sequences were non-productive.

As regards this clone: The antigen this receptor binds is unknown. No base quality information exists; no much larger clone differs at one position.

Library method: the immunoSEQ multiplex PCR assay. For the multiplex PCR, a mixture combining 60 forward primers for TCR Vbeta segments and 13 reverse primers for TCR Jbeta segments was used. The CDR3 region of rearranged TCR beta genes was amplified from genomic DNA by a multiplex PCR assay. The Illumina HiSeq System was used to sequence the amplified TCR beta libraries as 87-base-pair reads. In the original analysis: In a later analysis, roughly 80 million unique TCR beta chains were counted across the approximately 640 repertoires, and around 10 million of these chains were shared by at least two donors. Raw reads were error-corrected and collapsed into unique sequences with a nearest-neighbor algorithm that merged closely related sequences to remove PCR and sequencing errors. To assign V, D and J gene segments, CDR3 sequences were aligned to IMGT reference sequences. Each retained sequence needed at least a six-nucleotide match to both a V gene segment and a J gene segment. A rearrangement counted as productive if the CDR3 had no stop codons and remained in frame with V and J, and every other rearrangement counted as non-productive. Following IMGT convention, CDR3 was defined as the stretch from the second conserved V-encoded cysteine up to the conserved J-encoded phenylalanine. Sequences without an unambiguous match to a single V gene segment were excluded from the earlier analysis of 450 to 650 of the donors. An earlier analysis of a few hundred of the donors called V segments functional above 56.7% productive rearrangements and segregating when the between-donor standard deviation exceeded 5%. A statistical classification framework was built for diagnosing cytomegalovirus status from the catalog of TCR beta chain sequences. V and J gene assignment, in a later analysis, came from comparing TCR nucleotide sequences with IMGT/GENE-DB human TR gene sequences. The TCRdist pipeline was used in a later analysis to assign CDR3 sequences and most-parsimonious VDJ recombination scenarios. In a later analysis, each TCR beta chain was defined by its CDR3 amino acid sequence together with its V-gene family, and reads lacking a unique V-gene family were excluded. As a way to deal with suspected cross-contamination and a sequencing artifact, a later analysis dropped 592 nucleotide sequences that were highly shared and had low generation probability. For each public chain, a later analysis derived a clonal expansion index from normalized ranks of inferred template counts within each repertoire. Generation probabilities in a later analysis came from a VDJ recombination model fitted to out-of-frame rearrangements, and those results were checked against IGoR. In a later analysis, hypergeometric tests were used to score TCR-TCR, TCR-HLA and TCR-CMV co-occurrence, with a repertoire-size bias correction applied to TCR pairs. In a later analysis, false discovery rates were estimated by permuting HLA or CMV assignments 20 times. In a later analysis, co-occurring TCRs were grouped using DBSCAN, and TCRdist sequence similarity was added for clustering within HLA-allele-positive subsets. Co-occurrence clustering excluded repertoires with fewer than 30,000 or more than 120,000 public chains, plus five with anomalous nucleotide sharing. Imported from immuneACCESS, the table was reduced by TCRdb to in-frame sequences with V and J called. These copies leave out some clones; in studies compared against another copy, an unresolved V gene accounts for under half, and the cause of the remainder is not known. V and J calls and clone size are those listed in that table; D and trimming were worked out from the DNA. Here the sample has more than 150,000 clones; 84% occur a single time. More than 0.35% of the sample goes to the ten largest clones.

The cohort comprised more than 550 healthy bone marrow donors. At the time of sampling, every cohort member was nominally healthy, though immune exposures that went unrecorded were likely present. The donor was CMV seronegative and belonged to the group of 320 or so seronegative cohort members. Every donor gave a peripheral blood sample, and the peripheral blood mononuclear cells from that sample were used for TCR beta sequencing. The Qiagen DNeasy Blood Extraction Kit was used to extract genomic DNA from the blood cell samples. According to the germline V gene (reference sequence), CDR1 reads SEHNR and CDR2 reads FQNEAQ. Trimming leaves V shorter by 1 base and J shorter by 5 bases, with the junction holding 7 bases beyond the gene matches. Counted from cysteine to phenylalanine, this CDR3 has 15 amino acids. Left in the record is the CDR3 DNA by itself, 45 bases read in frame from the first base.

What the authors observed across the whole study: The classifier was reported to diagnose cytomegalovirus status with high specificity and sensitivity in both the original cohort and the validation cohort. It was suggested by the authors that the approach could potentially be generalized to other disease states and immunological phenotypes. Because HLA typing was unavailable for some donors at each locus, only the typed subset was used in association tests. When HLA alleles, especially DR and DQ, strongly co-occurred, TCR associations were difficult to assign to individual alleles. Correlated functional status among segregating V segments might reflect linkage disequilibrium, but an unknown experimental factor could not be ruled out. The study listed 164 TCR beta chains as associated with cytomegalovirus. An association between a missense DCLRE1C variant and V-gene and J-gene trimming of TCR beta chains was found in a later genetic analysis and replicated in an independent cohort. A further reported finding was that TCR beta sequences accurately predicted the HLA-A and HLA-B alleles for most subjects in the first cohort. The earlier analysis of fewer than 750 of the donors excluded roughly 16 rarely observed V segments, including chromosome 9 orphons, because counts were too low. A later genetic analysis reported fewer N-insertions in productive TCRs among donors in an Asian-associated ancestry cluster than the approximately 700-donor mean. In a later analysis, 16,951 TCR beta sequences were associated with specific HLA alleles at a false discovery rate of 0.05. A later analysis found that most CMV-associated TCR beta chains appeared HLA-restricted, with HLA associations seemingly driven largely by CMV exposure. Most TCR sequences were observed very rarely across donors, whereas some public TCRs were present in many individuals. An earlier analysis of 587 of the donors showed that most TCR beta V segments appeared in productive rearrangements either about 87% or about 30% of the time, which broadly matched IMGT annotations. The 87-base-pair reads could not distinguish some IMGT-functional V segments, including TRBV6-2 and TRBV6-3, so those segments were excluded. According to a later analysis, parvovirus B19, influenza, CMV and Epstein-Barr virus appeared linked to several top co-occurrence clusters. Presence/absence analyses assumed roughly uniform sequencing depth across donors, an assumption that may not hold. A group of highly shared sequence variants was considered likely to be a technical artifact of the sequencing pipeline. In vitro tests confirmed that three of the cytomegalovirus-associated TCR beta chains recognize cytomegalovirus antigens. This cohort had only TCR beta chains sequenced, and the lack of alpha or paired-chain data limited which features could be detected. Immune exposure information for the cohort was limited to CMV serostatus. In a later analysis, TCR association rates were found to vary across HLA loci, with the most associated TCRs seen for DRB1 alleles and the fewest for HLA-C alleles. In a later analysis, HLA-associated TCR beta chains showed more clonal expansion and lower generation probabilities than non-associated chains that were equally common.

This TCR came from a boy aged 2 to 9 in good health and CMV-seronegative. In this chain, TRBV7-9 is recombined with TRBJ2-5, and 7 junction bases match TRBD1. The sequenced material came from PBMCs. The CDR3 amino acid sequence is: CASSLGGTVGETQYF. The base sequence is TGTGCCAGCAGCTTAGGAGGGACAGTAGGGGAGACCCAGTACTTC.